One sample yielded the 21 T cell receptor beta chains listed below, sequenced in a study of graft-versus-host responses after intestinal transplantation. Data came from immunoSEQ multiplex PCR; TCRdb stores just in-frame clones and leaves some out. The sample lists around 99,000 clones, around 93% occurring once. Their antigens remain unidentified. The input for sequencing was unstimulated CD8+ T cells sorted from spleen or lymph node cells, taken before intestinal transplant. The source is a human donor who received an intestinal transplant.

The V gene is TRBV4-3, the J gene TRBJ2-1; no definite D call. The germline gives CDR1 LGHNA, CDR2 YSLEER. V lost 0 bases and J 0 bases, leaving 6 bases between the germline ends. This CDR3 has 15 amino acids. The CDR3 here is CASSQDESSYNEQFF. The CDR3 region has the DNA TGCGCCAGCAGCCAAGATGAGAGCTCCTACAATGAGCAGTTCTTC.

This clone was counted once. The rearrangement uses TRBV23-1 and TRBJ2-3, with 7 bases matching TRBD1. TRBV23-1 is treated as an ORF (open reading frame) with a function not yet certain. CDR3 length equals 16 residues. V lost 4 bases, J lost 3 bases, and 10 bases stayed unmatched. The CDR3 DNA reads TGCGCCAGCAGTCTCAATCGCAGGGGGAAGACAGATACGCAGTATTTT. Its translation is CASSLNRRGKTDTQYF.

The J gene is TRBJ1-3, the V gene TRBV11-2; 8 bases agree with TRBD1. CDR1 is SGHAT, CDR2 FQNNGV, per germline. CDR3 length equals 16 residues. V lost 1 base and J lost 4; bases outside the gene matches: 6. The CDR3 is CASSLGTGTGGNTIYF. CDR3 DNA sequence: TGTGCCAGCAGCTTAGGGACAGGGACGGGAGGAAACACCATATATTTT.

The chain carries TRBV7-2 and TRBJ1-1; D is possibly TRBD1 (6 bases). Germline V lookup: CDR1 SGHTA, CDR2 FQGNSA. CDR3 size: 15 residues. The V gene lost 1 base and the J gene lost 11 bases, with 20 bases spanning the gap. This CDR3 is CASSLGGGHPNGAFF. The CDR3 DNA sequence: TGTGCCAGCAGCTTAGGAGGGGGACACCCTAACGGGGCTTTCTTT.

The J gene is TRBJ2-7, the V gene TRBV2; D is undetermined. There are 14 residues in the CDR3. Germline-derived CDR1 and CDR2 are SNHLY and FYNNEI. Deletions cut 6 bases from V and 0 bases from J, with 12 bases between. CDR3 nucleotide sequence: TGTGCCAGCAGCAGCCTCCCTAGCTCCTACGAGCAGTACTTC. Translating it yields CASSSLPSSYEQYF.

This chain uses TRBV5-6 with TRBJ1-4, with D hard to call. The CDR3 is made up of 16 amino acids. V was shortened by 7 bases and J by 5 bases, with 21 bases between the two germline ends. Germline CDR1 reads SGHDT; CDR2 reads YYEEEE. The CDR3 DNA reads as TGTGCCAGCGGCGGCCAGGCCGGGGAGCGGAATGAAAAACTGTTTTTT. Translation gives CASGGQAGERNEKLFF.

The genes are TRBV11-3 and TRBJ2-7, with 11 bases aligning to TRBD2. Trimming took 5 bases from V and 1 from J; bases not matched to a gene: 4. The CDR3 covers 15 residues. CDR1 and CDR2 (germline): SGHNT, YENEEA. In DNA, the CDR3 is TGTGCCAGCAGCCAAACTAGCGGGGGATCCTACGAGCAGTACTTC. Its translation is CASSQTSGGSYEQYF.

The chain is built from TRBV6-4 and TRBJ1-1, with D unclear. The length of the CDR3 is 15 residues. The V end was cut by 7 bases, the J end by 1 base, with 16 bases between. Germline assignment: CDR1 MRHNA and CDR2 SNTAGT. CDR3 nucleotides: TGTGCCAGCACCATCGACCCCGGGTCGAACACTGAAGCTTTCTTT. Its translation is CASTIDPGSNTEAFF.

The rearrangement uses TRBV9 and TRBJ2-7; 9 bases line up with TRBD2. This CDR3 has 16 amino acids. V dropped 3 bases and J dropped 3; count of bases not matched to a gene: 10. CDR1 and CDR2 from the germline V gene are SGDLS and YYNGEE. Here the CDR3 reads CASSAQQGREGYEQYF. In DNA, the CDR3 is TGTGCCAGCAGCGCCCAACAGGGGCGGGAGGGCTACGAGCAGTACTTC.

V gene TRBV2 combines with J gene TRBJ1-2; 9 bases fit TRBD1. The CDR3 consists of 13 residues. Germline V gene sequence: CDR1 SNHLY, CDR2 FYNNEI. V lost 5 bases, J lost 6 bases, and 4 bases stayed unmatched. The DNA of the CDR3 is TGTGCCAGCAGTCCCCGGGACAGGGATGGCTACACCTTC. The encoded protein is CASSPRDRDGYTF.

The chain joins TRBV6-5 to TRBJ1-2; TRBD1 matches 8 bases. Per the germline V gene, CDR1 is MNHEY and CDR2 is SVGAGI. Losses at the gene ends were 2 bases for V and 5 bases for J; bases not matched to a gene: 4. CDR3 length equals 14 residues. CDR3 residues: CASSYRQGRYGYTF. Written as DNA, the CDR3 is TGTGCCAGCAGTTACAGACAGGGGCGGTATGGCTACACCTTC.

The chain employs TRBV27 and TRBJ2-1; 8 bases agree with TRBD1. V was clipped by 4 bases and J by 5 bases; unmatched bases: 7. CDR1 is MNHEY and CDR2 is SMNVEV in the germline V gene (reference sequence). CDR3 size: 15 residues. This chain's CDR3 is CASSSPGTGNNEQFF. The CDR3 DNA follows: TGTGCCAGCAGTTCCCCCGGGACAGGTAACAATGAGCAGTTCTTC.

This rearrangement joins TRBV27 to TRBJ2-5; 8 bases match TRBD1. With 3 bases clipped from V and 9 bases from J, the junction kept 6 bases outside the gene matches. CDR3 length: 13 residues. Germline assignment: CDR1 MNHEY and CDR2 SMNVEV (reference sequence). CDR3 sequence reads: CASSFSTQGAQYF. The CDR3 DNA sequence: TGTGCCAGCAGTTTCTCTACACAGGGGGCCCAGTACTTC.

This chain joins TRBV19 and TRBJ2-1, with a weak D call TRBD1 (7 bases). The germline gives CDR1 LNHDA, CDR2 SQIVND (reference sequence). The CDR3 sequence is 15 residues long. The CDR3 is CTTHDREANYNEQFF. The CDR3 DNA reads TGTACCACCCATGACAGGGAGGCCAACTACAATGAGCAGTTCTTC. Filled out from reference TRBV19 and TRBJ2-1, the complete variable domain reads DGGITQSPKYLFRKEGQNVTLSCEQNLNHDAMYWYRQDPGQGLRLIYYSQIVNDFQKGDIAEGYSVSREKKESFPLTVTSAQKNPTAFYLCTTHDREANYNEQFFGPGTRLTVL.

This chain uses TRBV7-2 with TRBJ2-3, with 8 bases aligning to TRBD2. V gave up 0 bases and J gave up 2 bases; unmatched junction bases: 1. Germline lookup yields CDR1 SGHTA and CDR2 FQGNSA. CDR3 size: 15 residues. DNA for the CDR3: TGTGCCAGCAGCTTAGCCGGGGGGGCCACAGATACGCAGTATTTT. Residues: CASSLAGGATDTQYF.

V and J are TRBV29-1 and TRBJ2-5, with 10 positions matching TRBD1. V was clipped by 6 bases and J by 5 bases; unmatched bases: 9. The V gene's germline CDR1 is SQVTM and CDR2 ANQGSEA. There are 14 residues in the CDR3. The CDR3 DNA follows: TGCAGCGTCGATGGACAGGGGGAGTGGGAGACCCAGTACTTC. This codes for CSVDGQGEWETQYF.

The rearrangement joins TRBV7-8 to TRBJ2-7, with D unresolved. Germline V gene lookup returns CDR1 SGHVS and CDR2 FQNEAQ. V was clipped by 3 bases and J by 2 bases, with 2 bases between them. The CDR3 spans 11 residues. CDR3 loop: CASSFTYEQYF. In DNA, the CDR3 is TGTGCCAGCAGCTTCACCTACGAGCAGTACTTC.

This clone was observed once. This chain joins TRBV2 and TRBJ2-7; D is possibly TRBD2 (6 bases). Trimming removed 4 bases at V and 3 bases at J, with 10 bases between. The CDR3 length is 13 residues. CDR1 and CDR2 from the germline V gene are SNHLY and FYNNEI. The CDR3 here is CASSVIGGYEQYF. As DNA, the CDR3 is TGTGCCAGCAGTGTTATCGGGGGCTACGAGCAGTACTTC.

The V gene is TRBV2, the J gene TRBJ2-1; 7 positions match TRBD1. V lost 4 bases and J lost 8; bases outside the gene matches: 5. There are 13 residues in the CDR3. Per germline, CDR1 SNHLY and CDR2 FYNNEI. The DNA of the CDR3 is TGTGCCAGCAGTGCGACAGGGAGCGATGAGCAGTTCTTC. Amino acid sequence: CASSATGSDEQFF. Variable domain in full (rest from reference TRBV2 and TRBJ2-1): EPEVTQTPSHQVTQMGQEVILRCVPISNHLYFYWYRQILGQKVEFLVSFYNNEISEKSEIFDDQFSVERPDGSNFTLKIRSTKLEDSAMYFCASSATGSDEQFFGPGTRLTVL.

This chain links TRBV7-9 with TRBJ2-5; a possible D gene is TRBD2 (6 bases). Trimming left V 5 bases short and J 0 bases short, with 13 bases between. Germline V lookup: CDR1 SEHNR, CDR2 FQNEAQ (reference sequence). This CDR3 spans 15 amino acids. For the CDR3, the DNA is TGTGCCAGCAGCGCCCAGGAGGGCCACCAAGAGACCCAGTACTTC. Encoded protein: CASSAQEGHQETQYF.

The V and J genes are TRBV25-1 and TRBJ1-1, with D perhaps matching TRBD1 (5 bases). V was pared by 4 bases and J by 11 bases, with 14 bases between. CDR3 length equals 12 residues. CDR1 is MGHDK, CDR2 SYGVNS, per germline. CDR3 protein: CASSASDSFAFF. CDR3 bases: TGTGCCAGCAGTGCTAGTGACAGCTTCGCTTTCTTT. The variable domain in full, completed from reference TRBV25-1 and TRBJ1-1, reads EADIYQTPRYLVIGTGKKITLECSQTMGHDKMYWYQQDPGMELHLIHYSYGVNSTEKGDLSSESTVSRIRTEHFPLTLESARPSHTSQYLCASSASDSFAFFGQGTRLTVV.